The rows below give T cell receptor beta chains drawn from one sample of a study of blood T cell repertoires in COVID-19. The method was immunoSEQ multiplex PCR; TCRdb's version includes in-frame clones alone and lacks a portion of them. The sample has some 170,000 clones; approximately 80% are singletons. Sequenced material: peripheral blood. Receptors were obtained from a woman of 80 years or more with active or convalescent COVID-19. Each CDR3 is given with its conserved first and last residue. Each record gives: CDR3 length, J gene, V gene, D gene, clone size, CDR3 protein, CDR3 DNA. The D gene is left open where the match is weak. Where a row states a size, it is once, few, many or the class of an expanded clone; other rows omit it.

14 TRBJ2-7 TRBV5-1 NA few CASSPGQNSYEQYF TGCGCCAGCAGCCCTGGACAGAACTCCTACGAGCAGTACTTC
15 TRBJ2-3 TRBV5-1 TRBD1 NA CASSPWTGGTDTQYF TGCGCCAGCAGCCCCTGGACAGGGGGAACAGATACGCAGTATTTT
14 TRBJ1-4 TRBV12-5 NA NA CASGLLAPNEKLFF TGTGCTAGTGGTCTCTTAGCCCCTAATGAAAAACTGTTTTTT
15 TRBJ1-4 TRBV11-3 NA few CASSFLGLTNEKLFF TGTGCCAGCAGCTTTTTGGGGCTTACTAATGAAAAACTGTTTTTT
15 TRBJ1-2 TRBV5-6 NA NA CASSFGSPMHYGYTF TGTGCCAGCAGCTTCGGGTCTCCTATGCACTATGGCTACACCTTC
12 TRBJ2-1 TRBV29-1 TRBD2 once CSVQQLAAEQFF TGCAGCGTGCAACAACTAGCGGCCGAGCAGTTCTTC
13 TRBJ2-5 TRBV2 NA many CASSDGGGKTQYF TGTGCCAGCAGTGATGGGGGCGGAAAGACCCAGTACTTC
15 TRBJ1-4 TRBV6-5 TRBD1 NA CASSYSNRGREKLFF TGTGCCAGCAGTTACTCGAACAGGGGGCGGGAAAAACTGTTTTTT
15 TRBJ1-3 TRBV7-9 NA NA CASTQVGALGNTIYF TGTGCCAGCACCCAAGTGGGGGCCTTAGGAAACACCATATATTTT
13 TRBJ2-5 TRBV10-3 TRBD1 NA CAIQTGPGETQYF TGTGCCATCCAGACAGGGCCGGGAGAGACCCAGTACTTC
14 TRBJ1-2 TRBV18 TRBD1 NA CASSPLTGGHGYTF TGTGCCAGCTCACCACTTACAGGGGGCCATGGCTACACCTTC
12 TRBJ1-2 TRBV12-3/TRBV12-4 NA NA CASGRGAIGYTF TGTGCCAGCGGGCGGGGGGCGATTGGCTACACCTTC
13 TRBJ1-1 TRBV29-1 TRBD1 NA CSAGQGLNTEAFF TGCAGCGCCGGACAGGGACTGAACACTGAAGCTTTCTTT
15 TRBJ1-3 TRBV4-1 NA NA CASSQGGISGNTIYF TGCGCCAGCAGCCAAGGAGGGATAAGTGGAAACACCATATATTTT
15 TRBJ1-4 TRBV10-3 NA NA CAISESRARDEKLFF TGTGCCATCAGTGAGTCCAGGGCTCGGGATGAAAAACTGTTTTTT
15 TRBJ2-7 TRBV6-5 TRBD2 NA CASSYYGGGADEQYF TGTGCCAGCAGTTACTACGGCGGGGGGGCGGACGAGCAGTACTTC
14 TRBJ1-2 TRBV5-1 NA once CASSPTGGIYGYTF TGCGCCAGCAGCCCTACGGGGGGGATCTATGGCTACACCTTC
16 TRBJ2-3 TRBV5-1 TRBD2 few CASSSLAGAEGDTQYF TGCGCCAGCAGCAGTCTAGCGGGGGCGGAAGGAGATACGCAGTATTTT
13 TRBJ1-2 TRBV7-6 NA NA CASSSGQRYGYTF TGTGCCAGCAGCTCTGGACAGCGCTATGGCTACACCTTC
13 TRBJ1-3 TRBV3-1/TRBV3-2 NA NA CASSQGGGNTIYF TGTGCCAGCAGCCAAGGAGGGGGAAACACCATATATTTT
17 TRBJ1-4 TRBV7-2 NA NA CASSLAAPGLNNEKLFF TGTGCCAGCAGCTTAGCGGCCCCGGGACTCAATAATGAAAAACTGTTTTTT
14 TRBJ2-7 TRBV24-1 TRBD1 NA CATSSGTVPYEQYF TGTGCCACCAGTTCCGGGACAGTCCCCTACGAGCAGTACTTC
16 TRBJ2-7 TRBV4-2 TRBD1 NA CASSHVPRTGGSEQYF TGTGCCAGCAGCCACGTGCCGAGGACAGGGGGCTCCGAGCAGTACTTC
16 TRBJ2-2 TRBV4-1 NA NA CASSHYSVPNTGELFF TGCGCCAGCAGCCATTACTCGGTGCCGAACACCGGGGAGCTGTTTTTT
19 TRBJ2-1 TRBV3-1/TRBV3-2 TRBD2 NA CASSQGGLAGAYAYNEQFF TGTGCCAGCAGCCAAGGCGGACTAGCGGGGGCTTACGCCTACAATGAGCAGTTCTTC
10 TRBJ2-3 TRBV7-9 TRBD2 NA CASSREEQYF TGTGCCAGCAGCCGGGAGGAACAGTATTTT
15 TRBJ1-2 TRBV28 NA once CASSLTPGMGYGYTF TGTGCCAGCAGTTTGACACCAGGGATGGGCTATGGCTACACCTTC
13 TRBJ1-2 TRBV7-9 TRBD1 NA CASRMTGARGYTF TGTGCCAGCAGGATGACAGGGGCCCGGGGCTACACCTTC
15 TRBJ1-1 TRBV19 TRBD1 many CASSSQGAGITEAFF TGTGCCAGTTCTTCACAGGGGGCAGGGATAACTGAAGCTTTCTTT
15 TRBJ1-5 TRBV30 TRBD1 NA CAWSGDSLSNQPQHF TGTGCCTGGAGTGGGGACAGCCTCAGCAATCAGCCCCAGCATTTT
14 TRBJ1-1 TRBV5-1 NA NA CASMDPRRNTEAFF TGCGCCAGCATGGATCCGAGGCGGAACACTGAAGCTTTCTTT
13 TRBJ2-2 TRBV7-6 NA NA CASSATRAGELFF TGTGCCAGCAGCGCAACGAGGGCCGGGGAGCTGTTTTTT